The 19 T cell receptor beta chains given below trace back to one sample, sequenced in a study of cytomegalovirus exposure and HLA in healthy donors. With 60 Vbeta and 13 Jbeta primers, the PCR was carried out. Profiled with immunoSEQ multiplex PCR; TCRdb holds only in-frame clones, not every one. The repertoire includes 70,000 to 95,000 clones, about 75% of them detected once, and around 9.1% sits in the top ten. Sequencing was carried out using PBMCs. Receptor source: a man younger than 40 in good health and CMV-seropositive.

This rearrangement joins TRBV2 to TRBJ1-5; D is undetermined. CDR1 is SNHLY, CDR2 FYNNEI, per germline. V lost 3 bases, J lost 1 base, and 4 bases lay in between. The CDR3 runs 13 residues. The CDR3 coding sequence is TGTGCCAGCAGTGACGAGAGCAATCAGCCCCAGCATTTT. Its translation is CASSDESNQPQHF.

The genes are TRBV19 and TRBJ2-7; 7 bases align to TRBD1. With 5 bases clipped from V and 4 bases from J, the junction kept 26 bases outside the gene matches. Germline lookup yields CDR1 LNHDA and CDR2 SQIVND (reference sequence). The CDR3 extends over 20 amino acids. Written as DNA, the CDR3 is TGTGCCAGTAGTCCCCGTGCCATAGAACAGGGGTGGGCCCGCATATACGAGCAGTACTTC. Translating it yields CASSPRAIEQGWARIYEQYF.

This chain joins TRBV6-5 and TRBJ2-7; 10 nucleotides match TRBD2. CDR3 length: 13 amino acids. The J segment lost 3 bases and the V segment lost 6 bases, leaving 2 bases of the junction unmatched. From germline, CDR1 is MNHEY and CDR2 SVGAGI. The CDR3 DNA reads TGTGCCAGCAGCCGGACTAGCGGCTACGAGCAGTACTTC. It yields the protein CASSRTSGYEQYF.

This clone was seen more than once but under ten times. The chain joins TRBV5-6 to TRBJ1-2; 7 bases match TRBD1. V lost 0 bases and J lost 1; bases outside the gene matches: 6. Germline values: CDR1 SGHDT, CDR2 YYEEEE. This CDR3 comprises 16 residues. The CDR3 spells CASSLGGTAFNYGYTF. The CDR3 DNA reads TGTGCCAGCAGCTTGGGAGGGACAGCTTTTAACTATGGCTACACCTTC.

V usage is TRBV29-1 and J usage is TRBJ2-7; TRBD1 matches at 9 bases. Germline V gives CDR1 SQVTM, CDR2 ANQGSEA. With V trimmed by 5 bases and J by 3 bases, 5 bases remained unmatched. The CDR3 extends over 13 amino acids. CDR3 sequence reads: CSVRRTGVYEQYF. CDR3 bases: TGCAGCGTTAGGAGGACAGGGGTCTACGAGCAGTACTTC.

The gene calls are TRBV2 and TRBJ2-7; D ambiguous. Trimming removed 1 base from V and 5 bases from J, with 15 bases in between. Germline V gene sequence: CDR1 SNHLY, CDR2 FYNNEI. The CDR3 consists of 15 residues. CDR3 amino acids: CASSEGVARVDEQYF. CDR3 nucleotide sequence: TGTGCCAGCAGTGAAGGGGTAGCACGCGTGGACGAGCAGTACTTC.

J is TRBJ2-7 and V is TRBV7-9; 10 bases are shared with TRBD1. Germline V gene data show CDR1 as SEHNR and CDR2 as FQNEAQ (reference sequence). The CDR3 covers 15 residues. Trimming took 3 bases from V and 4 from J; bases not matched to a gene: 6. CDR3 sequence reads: CASSFPDRGFYEQYF. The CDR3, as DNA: TGTGCCAGCAGCTTCCCGGACAGGGGGTTTTACGAGCAGTACTTC.

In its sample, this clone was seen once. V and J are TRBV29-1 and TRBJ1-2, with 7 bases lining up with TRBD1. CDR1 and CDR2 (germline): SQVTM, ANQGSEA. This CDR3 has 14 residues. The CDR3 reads CSSVPYRGNYGYTF. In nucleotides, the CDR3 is TGCAGTTCTGTCCCCTACAGGGGAAACTATGGCTACACCTTC.

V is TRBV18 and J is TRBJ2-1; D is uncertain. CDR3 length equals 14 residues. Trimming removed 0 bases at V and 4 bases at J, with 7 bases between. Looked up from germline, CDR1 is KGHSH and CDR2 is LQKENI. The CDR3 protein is CASSPPVYYNEQFF. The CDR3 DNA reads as TGTGCCAGCTCACCACCGGTCTATTACAATGAGCAGTTCTTC.

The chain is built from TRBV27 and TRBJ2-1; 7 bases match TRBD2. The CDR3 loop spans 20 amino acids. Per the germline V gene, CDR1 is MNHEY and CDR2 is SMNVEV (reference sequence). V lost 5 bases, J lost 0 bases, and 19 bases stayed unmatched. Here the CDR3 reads CASSPTNWDYSNSSYNEQFF. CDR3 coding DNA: TGTGCCAGCAGTCCCACTAACTGGGACTACTCTAACAGCTCCTACAATGAGCAGTTCTTC.

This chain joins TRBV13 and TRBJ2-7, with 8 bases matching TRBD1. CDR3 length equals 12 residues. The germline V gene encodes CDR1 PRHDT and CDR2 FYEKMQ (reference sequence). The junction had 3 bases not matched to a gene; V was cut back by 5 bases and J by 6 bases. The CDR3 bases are TGTGCCAGCAGCCCCAGGGGGCTCGAGCAGTACTTC. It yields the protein CASSPRGLEQYF.

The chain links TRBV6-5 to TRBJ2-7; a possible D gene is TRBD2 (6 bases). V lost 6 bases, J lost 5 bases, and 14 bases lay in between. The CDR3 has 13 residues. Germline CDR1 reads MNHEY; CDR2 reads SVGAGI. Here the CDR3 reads CASSLREQHEQYF. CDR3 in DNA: TGTGCCAGCAGCCTCCGGGAGCAACACGAGCAGTACTTC.

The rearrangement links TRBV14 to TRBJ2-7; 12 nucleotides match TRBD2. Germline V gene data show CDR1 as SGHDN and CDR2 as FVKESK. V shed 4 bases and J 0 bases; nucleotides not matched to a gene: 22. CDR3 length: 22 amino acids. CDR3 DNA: TGTGCCAGCAGCCGTTATCGTGCTCGGACTAGCGGGGAACCCTCCATCTCCTACGAGCAGTACTTC. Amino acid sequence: CASSRYRARTSGEPSISYEQYF.

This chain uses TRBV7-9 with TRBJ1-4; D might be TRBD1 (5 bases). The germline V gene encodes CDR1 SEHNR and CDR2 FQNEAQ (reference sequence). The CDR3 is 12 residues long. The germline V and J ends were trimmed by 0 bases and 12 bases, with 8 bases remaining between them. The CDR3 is CASSLAAGQLFF. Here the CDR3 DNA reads TGTGCCAGCAGCTTAGCCGCAGGGCAACTGTTTTTT.

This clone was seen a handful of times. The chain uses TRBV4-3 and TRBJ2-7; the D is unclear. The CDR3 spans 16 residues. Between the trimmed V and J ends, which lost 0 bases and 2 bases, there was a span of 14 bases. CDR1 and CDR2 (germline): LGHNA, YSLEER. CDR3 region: CASSQDFTAPTYEQYF. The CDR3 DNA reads TGCGCCAGCAGCCAAGATTTCACAGCCCCCACCTACGAGCAGTACTTC.

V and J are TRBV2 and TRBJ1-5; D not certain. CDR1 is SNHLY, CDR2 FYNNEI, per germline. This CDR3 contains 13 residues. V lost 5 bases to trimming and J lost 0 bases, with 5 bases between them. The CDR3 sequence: CASSPYSNQPQHF. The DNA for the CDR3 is TGTGCCAGCAGTCCGTATAGCAATCAGCCCCAGCATTTT. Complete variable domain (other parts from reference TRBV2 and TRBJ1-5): EPEVTQTPSHQVTQMGQEVILRCVPISNHLYFYWYRQILGQKVEFLVSFYNNEISEKSEIFDDQFSVERPDGSNFTLKIRSTKLEDSAMYFCASSPYSNQPQHFGDGTRLSIL.

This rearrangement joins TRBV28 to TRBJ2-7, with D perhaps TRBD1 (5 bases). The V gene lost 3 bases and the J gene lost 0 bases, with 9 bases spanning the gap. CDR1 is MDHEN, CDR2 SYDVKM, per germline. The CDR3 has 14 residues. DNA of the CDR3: TGTGCCAGCAGTTTGTACAGGTACTCCTACGAGCAGTACTTC. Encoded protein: CASSLYRYSYEQYF. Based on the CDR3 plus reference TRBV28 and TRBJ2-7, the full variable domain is DVKVTQSSRYLVKRTGEKVFLECVQDMDHENMFWYRQDPGLGLRLIYFSYDVKMKEKGDIPEGYSVSREKKERFSLILESASTNQTSMYLCASSLYRYSYEQYFGPGTRLTVT.

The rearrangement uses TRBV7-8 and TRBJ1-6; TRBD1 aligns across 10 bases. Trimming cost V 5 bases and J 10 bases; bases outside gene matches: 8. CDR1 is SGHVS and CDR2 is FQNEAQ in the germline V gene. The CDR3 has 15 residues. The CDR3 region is CASSPRTGGWSPLHF. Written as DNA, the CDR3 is TGTGCCAGCAGCCCCCGGACAGGGGGTTGGTCACCCCTCCACTTT.

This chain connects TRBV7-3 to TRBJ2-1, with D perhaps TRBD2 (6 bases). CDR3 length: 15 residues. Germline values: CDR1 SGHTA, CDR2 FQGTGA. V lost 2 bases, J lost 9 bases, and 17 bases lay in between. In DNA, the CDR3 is TGTGCCAGCAGCTTAGGACTACTCAGCCTCGGTGAGCAGTTCTTC. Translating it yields CASSLGLLSLGEQFF.